The sequence of this T cell receptor beta chain was determined in a study of vaccination effects on CD4 cells after COVID-19. Points from the study as a whole: The study found that only 1 of 255 vaccine-induced clones from healthy vaccinees cross-reacted with common cold coronaviruses.

As regards this clone: Its antigen is as yet unknown.

Before sequencing took place, the ViraFEST assay used viral peptide pools to expand antigen-specific CD4+ T cells. Culturing for about 9 days preceded CD4+ T cell isolation. All vaccine recipients tested negative for nucleocapsid antibodies and had never contracted SARS-CoV-2 infection. Half-medium exchanges with IL-2 medium took place on days 3 and 7. TCRdb's table, derived via immunoSEQ multiplex PCR, lists solely in-frame clones and lacks some. The table includes more than 40,000 clones, approximately 70% detected once. The sequence came from a human donor who received a COVID-19 vaccine. The sequences come from CD4+ T cells from PBMCs cultured with HCoV-OC43 spike peptides, collected before COVID-19 vaccination. The subset is: HCoV-OC43 spike overlapping peptide pool stimulation.

CDR3 DNA sequence: TGCAGCGTCGTTGTAAGTACCCGGGACAGGGGATTCTCTGGGGCCAACGTCCTGACTTTC. Its translation is CSVVVSTRDRGFSGANVLTF. V and J are TRBV29-1 and TRBJ2-6; the match to TRBD1 covers 10 bases. Germline CDR1 SQVTM, CDR2 ANQGSEA. V was pared by 6 bases and J by 0 bases, with 17 bases of the junction left unmatched. The CDR3 runs to 20 residues.